These 18 T cell receptor beta chains came from one sample sequenced in a study of identical twins. TCRdb used MiXCR to reprocess the 5' RACE reads, holding one entry per CDR3 protein. The repertoire holds 500,000 to 650,000 distinct CDR3 sequences, with 20% to 25% as singletons. The data were also submitted as part of a second study, on yellow fever vaccine responses in identical twins.

The specimen was CD4+ T cells sorted from blood. These TCRs come from a woman aged 18-29 years in good health.

This clonotype was seen more than once but under ten times. This chain uses TRBV5-1 with TRBJ2-7; TRBD1 matches at 7 bases. In germline, CDR1 is SGHRS, CDR2 YFSETQ. V was pared by 3 bases and J by 6 bases, with 6 bases of the junction left unmatched. There are 13 residues in the CDR3. CDR3 bases: TGCGCCAGCAGCTCAAGTACAGGGGCCGAGCAGTACGTC. Its protein product is CASSSSTGAEQYV.

The gene calls are TRBV4-1 and TRBJ2-7; TRBD1 agrees at 7 bases. V shed 4 bases and J 2 bases; nucleotides not matched to a gene: 8. Germline CDR1 is MGHRA and CDR2 is YSYEKL. The CDR3 spans 15 residues. The CDR3, as DNA: TGCGCCAGCAGCCGCCCGACAGGGACCACCTACGAGCAGTACTTC. Translating gives CASSRPTGTTYEQYF.

V is TRBV2 and J is TRBJ2-3, with D possibly matching TRBD2 (6 bases). Trimming removed 7 bases from V and 2 bases from J, with 16 bases in between. Germline V gene sequence: CDR1 SNHLY, CDR2 FYNNEI. The CDR3 runs 15 residues. CDR3 nucleotides: TGTGCCAGCAAAAGCCGGCGGGGTGACACAGATACGCAGTATTTT. It codes for CASKSRRGDTDTQYF.

The genes are TRBV7-8 and TRBJ2-4; D is uncertain. Between the trimmed V and J ends, which lost 5 bases and 0 bases, there was a span of 14 bases. The CDR3 extends over 16 amino acids. CDR1 and CDR2 (germline): SGHVS, FQNEAQ. The CDR3, as DNA: TGTGCCAGCAGCGCCGAGAAGACTCTAGCCAAAAACATTCAGTACTTC. Translated: CASSAEKTLAKNIQYF. The variable domain in full, with the rest retrieved from reference TRBV7-8 and TRBJ2-4, is GAGVSQSPRYKVAKRGQDVALRCDPISGHVSLFWYQQALGQGPEFLTYFQNEAQLDKSGLPSDRFFAERPEGSVSTLKIQRTQQEDSAVYLCASSAEKTLAKNIQYFGAGTRLSVL.

CDR3 loop: CASSIQTGRETQYF. As DNA, the CDR3 is TGTGCCAGCAGCATCCAGACAGGGCGAGAGACCCAGTACTTC. V is TRBV7-6 and J is TRBJ2-5; 7 positions agree with TRBD1. This CDR3 spans 14 amino acids. In germline, CDR1 is SGHVS, CDR2 FNYEAQ. J lost 4 bases, V lost 5 bases, and 7 bases had no gene match.

Concerning this clonotype itself: One junction end disagrees with the germline gene, perhaps due to a read error. The chain recombines TRBV5-4 with TRBJ2-4; D is possibly TRBD1 or TRBD2 (5 bases each). Germline loops: CDR1 SGHNT, CDR2 YYREEE (reference sequence). The CDR3 consists of 17 residues. The CDR3 bases are TGTGCCAGCAGCTTGGAAGCTGGGGGTGGCGCAAAAAGCATTCAGTACTTC. It translates to CASSLEAGGGAKSIQYF.

In this sample, this clonotype turned up a few times. The chain carries TRBV9 and TRBJ1-3; D is uncertain. This CDR3 is built from 15 residues. V lost 0 bases, J lost 2 bases, and 9 bases lay in between. Germline lookup yields CDR1 SGDLS and CDR2 YYNGEE. The CDR3, as DNA: TGTGCCAGCAGCGTAGGACGGAACCCTGGAAACACCATATATTTT. This gives the protein CASSVGRNPGNTIYF.

The chain joins TRBV20-1 to TRBJ1-1; D ambiguous. Per the germline V gene, CDR1 is DFQATT and CDR2 is SNEGSKA (reference sequence). Trimming stripped 3 bases from V and 5 bases from J, with 19 bases between. The CDR3 length is 15 residues. CDR3 amino acids: CSARPPVVGGTEAFF. The DNA for the CDR3 is TGCAGTGCTAGGCCCCCCGTGGTTGGCGGAACTGAAGCTTTCTTT.

This clonotype was detected a few times. The chain employs TRBV5-1 and TRBJ2-2; 8 nucleotides match TRBD2. V lost 2 bases to trimming and J lost 6 bases; unmatched junction nucleotides: 6. This CDR3 contains 15 residues. The germline V gene has CDR1 SGHRS and CDR2 YFSETQ. CDR3 nucleotides: TGCGCCAGCAGCTTCCTAGCGGGTAGCCCCGGGGAGCTGTTTTTT. It encodes CASSFLAGSPGELFF.

This clonotype was found a few times. The V and J genes are TRBV20-1 and TRBJ1-1; no reliable D call. The germline V gene encodes CDR1 DFQATT and CDR2 SNEGSKA (reference sequence). This CDR3 has 15 residues. With 3 bases removed from V and 4 bases from J, the gap between germline ends came to 18 bases. CDR3 in DNA: TGCAGTGCTAGTAGAATCGGCCTTATGGGCACTGAAGCTTTCTTT. This sequence encodes CSASRIGLMGTEAFF.

The rearrangement uses TRBV12-3 or TRBV12-4 and TRBJ1-2; D remains unclear. Trimming took off 5 bases at V and 10 bases at J, with 14 bases between the two ends. The CDR3 is made up of 12 amino acids. The DNA of the CDR3 is TGTGCCAGCAGTGACCGACCGGCTCACTACACCTTC. The encoded protein is CASSDRPAHYTF.

This chain links TRBV12-3 or TRBV12-4 with TRBJ2-1, with unresolved D. The CDR3 loop spans 14 amino acids. Trimming removed 6 bases at V and 7 bases at J, with 16 bases between. CDR3: CASSLPLDRNEQFF. CDR3 bases: TGTGCCAGCAGCCTACCTCTGGACCGAAATGAGCAGTTCTTC.

The V call is TRBV10-3, the J call TRBJ1-5; D unclear. Germline V CDR1 and CDR2: ENHRY, SYGVKD. V gave up 4 bases and J gave up 7 bases, with 11 bases separating them. This CDR3 contains 13 residues. DNA of the CDR3: TGTGCCATCAGTGTGATTGCTCTACAGCCCCAGCATTTT. It translates to CAISVIALQPQHF.

J is TRBJ2-3 and V is TRBV6-1; 10 bases are shared with TRBD1. V shed 6 bases, J shed 5 bases, and the junction held 8 bases outside the gene matches. Germline CDR1 MNHNS, CDR2 SASEGT. The CDR3 totals 15 residues. The CDR3: CASRLLGQGIDTQYF. The DNA for the CDR3 is TGTGCCAGCAGACTTTTGGGACAGGGGATAGATACGCAGTATTTT.

This clonotype appeared once. The missing conserved phenylalanine or tryptophan at the end of this CDR3 makes a read error likely. The chain couples TRBV5-1 to TRBJ2-3, with D possibly matching TRBD2 (6 bases). CDR1 SGHRS and CDR2 YFSETQ come from the germline V gene. Trimming took 4 bases from V and 2 from J, leaving 14 bases between them. The CDR3 has 15 residues. CDR3 nucleotide sequence: TGCGCCAGCAGCCCGTTGGCGGGATCCACAGATACGCAGTATTTA. This sequence encodes CASSPLAGSTDTQYL.

This chain joins TRBV20-1 and TRBJ2-3; tentative D call: TRBD2 (5 bases). The germline V and J ends were trimmed by 0 bases and 2 bases, with 6 bases remaining between them. Germline values: CDR1 DFQATT, CDR2 SNEGSKA (reference sequence). This CDR3 comprises 13 residues. The CDR3 DNA follows: TGCAGTGCTAGAGATAGCGTCACAGATACGCAGTATTTT. Translated, it gives CSARDSVTDTQYF.

V gene TRBV12-3 or TRBV12-4 combines with J gene TRBJ2-3; D remains unclear. This CDR3 is built from 16 residues. Trimming cost V 1 base and J 0 bases, with 11 bases left between them. CDR3 coding DNA: TGTGCCAGCAGTTTAGGATTTCTGGCGAGCACAGATACGCAGTATTTT. Protein: CASSLGFLASTDTQYF.

V is TRBV12-3 or TRBV12-4 and J is TRBJ2-5; D gene uncertain. Trimming pared 1 base from V and 3 bases from J, leaving 9 bases between. The CDR3 is made up of 14 amino acids. Here the CDR3 DNA reads TGTGCCAGCAGTTTAGAACCGTTAGAAGAGACCCAGTACTTC. Residues: CASSLEPLEETQYF.